The 8 T cell receptor beta chains listed next were all sequenced from one sample in a study of blood T cell repertoires in COVID-19. TCRdb's table, derived via immunoSEQ multiplex PCR, lists solely in-frame clones and lacks some. The data contain about 190,000 clones, approximately 79% of them singletons. The material sequenced was peripheral blood. Receptors were obtained from a woman aged 45-65 years with acute or convalescent COVID-19.

The genes are TRBV7-9 and TRBJ2-2; D is ambiguous. The germline V gene encodes CDR1 SEHNR and CDR2 FQNEAQ (reference sequence). The CDR3 is 14 amino acids. Trimming took off 1 base at V and 1 base at J, with 4 bases between the two ends. For the CDR3, the DNA is TGTGCCAGCAGCTTAGACGGGAACACCGGGGAGCTGTTTTTT. It yields the protein CASSLDGNTGELFF. The full variable domain, completed using reference TRBV7-9 and TRBJ2-2, is DTGVSQNPRHKITKRGQNVTFRCDPISEHNRLYWYRQTLGQGPEFLTYFQNEAQLEKSRLLSDRFSAERPKGSFSTLEIQRTEQGDSAMYLCASSLDGNTGELFFGEGSRLTVL.

The chain employs TRBV3-1 (or the pseudogene TRBV3-2) and TRBJ1-5; possibly TRBD1 for D (6 bases). The CDR3 contains 14 residues. V was clipped by 0 bases and J by 6 bases, with 9 bases between them. Germline CDR1 LGHDT, CDR2 YNNKEL (reference sequence). The CDR3 nucleotides read TGTGCCAGCAGCCAAGAGACAGGATTTCAGCCCCAGCATTTT. It specifies CASSQETGFQPQHF.

This chain joins TRBV9 and TRBJ1-2; D may be TRBD1 (6 bases). The CDR3 has 14 amino acids. CDR1 and CDR2 (germline): SGDLS, YYNGEE. V gave up 3 bases and J gave up 4 bases, with 13 bases separating them. The CDR3 loop reads CASSDEGQGYGYTF. As DNA, the CDR3 is TGTGCCAGCAGCGACGAGGGACAAGGCTATGGCTACACCTTC.

V and J are TRBV30 and TRBJ1-2; D gene uncertain. The CDR3 covers 10 residues. From germline, CDR1 is GTSNPN and CDR2 SVGIG (reference sequence). The CDR3 DNA sequence: TGTGCTTCTCGGACGGGGGGCTACACCTTC. This codes for CASRTGGYTF.

In this sample, this clone turned up a few times. The V call is TRBV5-6, the J call TRBJ1-3, with 7 nucleotides matching TRBD1. The CDR3 is made up of 14 amino acids. J was trimmed by 5 bases and V by 3 bases; bases with no gene match: 5. Germline V gene data show CDR1 as SGHDT and CDR2 as YYEEEE. This CDR3 is CASSSTGLRNTIYF. In DNA form, the CDR3 reads TGTGCCAGCAGCTCGACAGGGCTAAGAAACACCATATATTTT.

For the CDR3, the DNA is TGTGCCAGCACTAGCGCTAGCGGGAGTCCAAAGGAGCAGTTCTTC. It specifies CASTSASGSPKEQFF. The V and J genes are TRBV7-9 and TRBJ2-1; 10 bases line up with TRBD2. This CDR3 contains 15 residues. The germline V gene encodes CDR1 SEHNR and CDR2 FQNEAQ (reference sequence). Losses at the gene ends were 7 bases for V and 10 bases for J; bases not matched to a gene: 13.

J is TRBJ2-7 and V is TRBV5-1; no firm D call. The V end lost 2 bases, the J end lost 3 bases, and 9 bases lay between the germline ends. Germline CDR1 reads SGHRS; CDR2 reads YFSETQ. The CDR3 runs to 13 residues. For the CDR3, the DNA is TGCGCCAGCAGCTTAACAACAAACTACGAGCAGTACTTC. It is translated as CASSLTTNYEQYF.

V is TRBV30 and J is TRBJ1-1; 7 nucleotides match TRBD1. This CDR3 region has 13 residues. Per germline, CDR1 GTSNPN and CDR2 SVGIG (reference sequence). V was clipped by 5 bases and J by 0 bases; unmatched bases: 3. CDR3 nucleotide sequence: TGTGCCTGGGAACAGGGGATGAACACTGAAGCTTTCTTT. Its protein product is CAWEQGMNTEAFF.